This T cell receptor (beta chain) stems from a study of cytomegalovirus exposure and HLA in healthy donors. Both 60 Vbeta primers and 13 Jbeta primers went into the PCR. The table came from immunoSEQ multiplex PCR; TCRdb's copy has only in-frame clones and leaves some out. This table has approximately 170,000 clones, roughly 74% appearing once. The germline gives CDR1 LGHNT, CDR2 FRNRAP. V lost 1 base to trimming and J lost 3 bases, with 8 bases between them. The CDR3 has 14 amino acids. The specimen was PBMCs. V and J are TRBV12-5 and TRBJ2-3; no definite D call. The clonotype was recovered from a male donor in good health and CMV-seronegative. As DNA, the CDR3 is TGTGCTAGTGGTTTGGGAGTCGGGACAGATACGCAGTATTTT. This gives the protein CASGLGVGTDTQYF.